Listed below are T cell receptor beta chains from one sample, sequenced in a study of blood T cell repertoires in COVID-19. Profiling relied on immunoSEQ multiplex PCR, and the TCRdb table lists in-frame clones only, not all of them. The sample lists some 180,000 clones, approximately 88% occurring once. The sequenced sample was peripheral blood. The source of these receptors is a woman aged 40-49 years with COVID-19, enrolled during active disease. Each CDR3 is given with its conserved first and last residue. D genes are given only for firm matches. For some rows the clone size is stated as once, few or many, or as a class when expanded; others skip it.

-	-	TRBV6-6	TRBJ2-3	CASSYLGGQGIQYF	TGTGCCAGCAGTTATCTTGGTGGGCAGGGGATTCAGTATTTT
-	-	TRBV9	TRBJ2-7	CASSVSSGGPGYEQYF	TGTGCCAGCAGCGTTAGTAGCGGAGGGCCTGGGTACGAGCAGTACTTC
TRBD1	-	TRBV5-1	TRBJ2-7	CASRMGPGQGYEQYF	TGCGCCAGCAGGATGGGGCCGGGACAGGGCTACGAGCAGTACTTC
TRBD1	-	TRBV12-5	TRBJ2-7	CASGLVNRGTGMGVYEQYF	TGTGCTAGTGGTTTGGTAAATCGAGGGACAGGGATGGGGGTCTACGAGCAGTACTTC
-	-	TRBV29-1	TRBJ2-7	CSVVGLTYEQYF	TGCAGCGTGGTTGGACTAACCTACGAGCAGTACTTC
-	-	TRBV6-5	TRBJ2-2	CASSYLSLWNTGELFF	TGTGCCAGCAGTTACTTAAGCCTTTGGAACACCGGGGAGCTGTTTTTT
-	-	TRBV7-9	TRBJ2-1	CASSLAGGYLSYNEQFF	TGTGCCAGCAGCTTAGCAGGCGGGTACTTATCCTACAATGAGCAGTTCTTC
TRBD1	-	TRBV28	TRBJ1-6	CASSLSQGTGTYLHF	TGTGCCAGCAGTTTATCTCAAGGGACAGGGACTTACCTCCACTTT
TRBD1	few	TRBV7-9	TRBJ1-1	CASSLVAGGMNTEAFF	TGTGCCAGCAGCTTGGTTGCAGGGGGCATGAACACTGAAGCTTTCTTT
-	once	TRBV29-1	TRBJ2-7	CSVLTGSGSYEQYF	TGCAGCGTCCTTACAGGTAGCGGCTCCTACGAGCAGTACTTC
-	-	TRBV5-4	TRBJ1-1	CASSQLGRGITEAFF	TGTGCCAGCAGCCAACTTGGACGCGGGATAACTGAAGCTTTCTTT
TRBD1	few	TRBV27	TRBJ1-6	CASSLIPGGSDNSPLHF	TGTGCCAGCAGTCTTATACCAGGGGGAAGCGATAATTCACCCCTCCACTTT
TRBD1	-	TRBV12-3/TRBV12-4	TRBJ2-7	CASSITGDGINF	TGTGCCAGCAGTATAACAGGGGACGGCATAAACTTC
-	few	TRBV10-3	TRBJ2-3	CAIRGAFSTDTQYF	TGTGCCATCAGAGGGGCCTTTAGCACAGATACGCAGTATTTT
TRBD1	-	TRBV5-6	TRBJ2-7	CASSGQGRHEQYF	TGTGCCAGCAGCGGACAGGGGAGGCACGAGCAGTACTTC
-	few	TRBV3-1/TRBV3-2	TRBJ1-1	CASGQITEAFF	TGTGCCAGCGGACAAATCACTGAAGCTTTCTTT
-	-	TRBV7-9	TRBJ2-1	CASSLVTSLDNEQFF	TGTGCCAGCAGCTTAGTTACTAGCCTCGACAATGAGCAGTTCTTC
TRBD1	-	TRBV6-5	TRBJ2-2	CASTLRGPNTGELFF	TGTGCCAGCACCCTAAGGGGGCCGAACACCGGGGAGCTGTTTTTT
TRBD1	-	TRBV19	TRBJ2-1	CASNTPGQTYNEQFF	TGTGCCAGTAATACACCGGGACAGACTTACAATGAGCAGTTCTTC
TRBD1	-	TRBV9	TRBJ1-2	CASSLSQGSKGYGYTF	TGTGCCAGCAGCTTATCACAGGGGAGTAAGGGCTATGGCTACACCTTC
-	-	TRBV2	TRBJ1-1	CASSGGRLNTEAFF	TGTGCCAGCAGTGGTGGCAGGCTGAACACTGAAGCTTTCTTT
TRBD2	many	TRBV19	TRBJ2-7	CASSTLTSGDRSYEQYF	TGTGCCAGTAGTACCCTAACTAGCGGGGACCGCTCCTACGAGCAGTACTTC
TRBD1	-	TRBV11-2	TRBJ2-1	CASSGTGGTEQFF	TGTGCCAGCAGCGGGACAGGGGGGACTGAGCAGTTCTTC
-	-	TRBV7-9	TRBJ1-2	CASSLGWTALGSYTF	TGTGCCAGCAGCTTAGGTTGGACAGCTCTAGGAAGTTACACCTTC
TRBD1	-	TRBV5-1	TRBJ1-4	CASSLQGGLANEKLFF	TGCGCCAGCAGCTTGCAAGGGGGCCTTGCTAATGAAAAACTGTTTTTT
-	-	TRBV5-1	TRBJ2-2	CASSLILESTGELFF	TGCGCCAGCAGCTTGATTCTGGAGTCCACCGGGGAGCTGTTTTTT
-	-	TRBV7-2	TRBJ2-7	CASSFGFGGGEQYF	TGTGCCAGCAGCTTCGGGTTCGGAGGAGGCGAGCAGTACTTC
-	-	TRBV5-1	TRBJ2-3	CASSPSGPSADTQYF	TGCGCCAGCAGCCCCAGCGGGCCTAGCGCAGATACGCAGTATTTT
TRBD2	-	TRBV7-3	TRBJ2-7	CASSLNPLAGGYEQYF	TGTGCCAGCAGCTTAAATCCTCTAGCGGGAGGGTACGAGCAGTACTTC
-	few	TRBV12-2	TRBJ2-7	CASRLVSNYTSGPRRAYEQYF	TGTGCAAGTCGCTTAGTTTCGAATTATACTAGCGGGCCCAGGAGGGCCTACGAGCAGTACTTC
TRBD1	-	TRBV6-5	TRBJ1-5	CASNPTGGEKQPQHF	TGTGCCAGCAACCCTACAGGGGGAGAAAAGCAGCCCCAGCATTTT
-	few	TRBV24-1	TRBJ1-1	CATSDFPRGNTEAFF	TGTGCCACCAGTGATTTTCCCAGGGGGAACACTGAAGCTTTCTTT
TRBD2	-	TRBV5-6	TRBJ2-7	CASSRLAGDKYEQYF	TGTGCCAGCAGCCGATTAGCGGGAGACAAGTACGAGCAGTACTTC
-	-	TRBV5-1	TRBJ2-5	CASSAGEETQYF	TGCGCCAGCAGCGCGGGCGAAGAGACCCAGTACTTC
TRBD1	-	TRBV5-3	TRBJ1-2	CARNNRGLDYGYTF	TGTGCCAGAAACAACAGGGGGCTTGACTATGGCTACACCTTC
-	-	TRBV7-8	TRBJ1-5	CASSSNRAGDQPQHF	TGTGCCAGCAGCTCAAACAGGGCCGGGGATCAGCCCCAGCATTTT
-	-	TRBV24-1	TRBJ1-4	CATSGSGRASEKLFF	TGTGCCACCAGTGGATCCGGCAGGGCCTCGGAAAAACTGTTTTTT
TRBD1	-	TRBV5-1	TRBJ1-1	CASSSRDRGSLNTEAFF	TGCGCCAGCAGCTCCCGGGACAGGGGGTCCCTGAACACTGAAGCTTTCTTT
-	-	TRBV6-5	TRBJ2-7	CASKAGGREQYF	TGTGCCAGCAAAGCAGGGGGGCGCGAGCAGTACTTC
TRBD2	-	TRBV27	TRBJ2-3	CASSLPGLAGGDTQYF	TGTGCCAGCAGTCTGCCGGGACTAGCGGGGGGTGATACGCAGTATTTT
TRBD1	-	TRBV28	TRBJ1-2	CASRPRDRRARGYTF	TGTGCCAGCAGACCTCGGGACAGGAGGGCACGGGGCTACACCTTC
TRBD1	few	TRBV11-2	TRBJ2-6	CASSLQGAGANVLTF	TGTGCCAGCAGCCTACAGGGGGCTGGGGCCAACGTCCTGACTTTC
-	-	TRBV19	TRBJ1-6	CASKVGGGARNSPLHF	TGTGCCAGTAAGGTCGGCGGGGGCGCGAGGAATTCACCCCTCCACTTT
TRBD2	-	TRBV18	TRBJ2-1	CASSPASGNLNEQFF	TGTGCCAGCTCACCCGCTAGCGGGAACCTGAATGAGCAGTTCTTC